The 9 T cell receptor beta chains below all came from one sample that was sequenced in a study of blood T cells in healthy people across ages. A J-beta primer mix and a sample-barcoded 5' primer were used in a second PCR of roughly 6 to 11 cycles. TCRdb used MiXCR to reprocess the 5' RACE reads, holding one entry per CDR3 protein. This sample has roughly 2 million distinct CDR3 sequences; around half occur once, and the top ten carry less than 2.5%. The sequencing input was blood. The receptors stem from a woman aged 40 to 50 in good health.

The chain couples TRBV5-6 to TRBJ1-5, with 8 bases identical to TRBD1. Germline-derived CDR1 and CDR2 are SGHDT and YYEEEE. V was pared by 2 bases and J by 2 bases, with 6 bases of the junction left unmatched. The CDR3 is made up of 16 amino acids. CDR3 sequence: CASSFSRGQGNQPQHF. In DNA, the CDR3 is TGTGCCAGCAGCTTTTCCAGGGGGCAGGGCAATCAGCCCCAGCATTTT.

The chain employs TRBV6-2 or TRBV6-3 and TRBJ2-5; D might be TRBD2 (7 bases). Trimming pared 0 bases from V and 5 bases from J, leaving 16 bases between. The CDR3 sequence is 16 residues long. CDR1 MNHEY and CDR2 SVGEGT come from the germline V gene. The CDR3 DNA is TGTGCCAGCAGTTACTCGGGGGGGCTCTGGTTGGAGACCCAGTACTTC. Translation gives CASSYSGGLWLETQYF.

This clonotype was seen more than once but under ten times. The chain is built from TRBV18 and TRBJ2-1, with TRBD2 matching over 11 bases. J was trimmed by 5 bases and V by 3 bases; bases with no gene match: 3. This CDR3 is 15 amino acids long. Germline CDR1 reads KGHSH; CDR2 reads LQKENI. The CDR3 sequence is CASSPLAGGDNEQFF. CDR3 sequence (DNA): TGTGCCAGCTCACCCCTAGCGGGGGGTGACAATGAGCAGTTCTTC. The full variable domain, completed using reference TRBV18 and TRBJ2-1, is NAGVMQNPRHLVRRRGQEARLRCSPMKGHSHVYWYRQLPEEGLKFMVYLQKENIIDESGMPKERFSAEFPKEGPSILRIQQVVRGDSAAYFCASSPLAGGDNEQFFGPGTRLTVL.

A note on this clonotype: At one end, the junction sequence differs from germline, possibly due to a read error. The J gene is TRBJ2-5, the V gene TRBV12-3 or TRBV12-4, with 8 bases aligning to TRBD1. CDR3 length: 14 residues. CDR3 protein: CASRWGQEQEAQYF. The CDR3 coding sequence is TGTGCCAGCAGATGGGGACAGGAGCAAGAGGCCCAGTACTTC.

This sequence joins TRBV2 and TRBJ1-2, with TRBD1 matching over 8 bases. CDR3 length equals 14 residues. V lost 4 bases to trimming and J lost 7 bases; unmatched junction nucleotides: 8. Germline V gives CDR1 SNHLY, CDR2 FYNNEI. CDR3 DNA sequence: TGTGCCAGCAGTGTAGGGACAGGCCCAGGTGGCTACACCTTC. This gives the protein CASSVGTGPGGYTF.

This chain joins TRBV28 and TRBJ2-5; 9 nucleotides agree with TRBD1. V lost 5 bases, J lost 4 bases, and 8 bases stayed unmatched. The germline gives CDR1 MDHEN, CDR2 SYDVKM. The CDR3 spans 15 residues. In DNA form, the CDR3 reads TGTGCCAGCAGTCCCAGATGGGGACAGGGAGAGACCCAGTACTTC. Its translation: CASSPRWGQGETQYF.

V gene TRBV6-1 combines with J gene TRBJ2-3; D is unclear. CDR3 length: 11 amino acids. Deletions cut 6 bases from V and 6 bases from J, with 7 bases between. Germline CDR1 MNHNS, CDR2 SASEGT. CDR3 coding DNA: TGTGCCAGCAGGCAGCTGGATACGCAGTATTTT. Translating it yields CASRQLDTQYF.

This clonotype was picked up a small number of times. The chain carries TRBV4-2 and TRBJ2-5; D is possibly TRBD2 (7 bases). The CDR3 sequence is 15 residues long. Trimming left V 1 base short and J 7 bases short, with 16 bases between. Per the germline V gene, CDR1 is LGHNA and CDR2 is YNFKEQ. CDR3 in amino acids: CASSQVRGGQGTQYF. In nucleotides, the CDR3 is TGTGCCAGCAGCCAAGTTAGGGGGGGCCAGGGGACCCAGTACTTC.

With regard to this clonotype: The junction and the germline gene differ at one end; a read error may be behind it. This chain links TRBV5-1 with TRBJ2-7; D call uncertain. The germline V gene encodes CDR1 SGHRS and CDR2 YFSETQ. This CDR3 contains 12 residues. Written as DNA, the CDR3 is TGCGCCAGCAGGGGTGGGTCCTCCGAGCAGTACTTC. Its translation: CASRGGSSEQYF.